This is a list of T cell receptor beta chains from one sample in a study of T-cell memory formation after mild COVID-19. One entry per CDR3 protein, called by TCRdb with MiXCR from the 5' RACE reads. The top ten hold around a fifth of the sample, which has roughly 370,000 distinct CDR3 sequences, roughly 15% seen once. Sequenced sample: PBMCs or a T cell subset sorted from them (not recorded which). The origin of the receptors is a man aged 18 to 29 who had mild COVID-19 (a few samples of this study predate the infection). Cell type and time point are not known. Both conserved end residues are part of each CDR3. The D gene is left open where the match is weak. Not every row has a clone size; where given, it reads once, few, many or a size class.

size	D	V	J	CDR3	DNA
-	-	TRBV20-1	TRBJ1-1	CSARVGPNTEAFF	TGCAGTGCTAGAGTGGGGCCGAACACTGAAGCTTTCTTT
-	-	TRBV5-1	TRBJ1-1	CASSLALRRVSAEAFF	TGCGCCAGCAGCTTGGCCTTAAGGAGGGTAAGCGCTGAAGCTTTCTTT
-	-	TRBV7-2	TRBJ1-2	CASSSPRTAANYGYTF	TGTGCCAGCAGCTCGCCTCGGACGGCCGCTAACTATGGCTACACCTTC
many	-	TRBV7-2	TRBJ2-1	CASSLVGAATYNEQFF	TGTGCCAGCAGCTTAGTAGGGGCAGCTACCTACAATGAGCAGTTCTTC
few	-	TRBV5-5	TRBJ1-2	CASSLRDGVYGYTF	TGTGCCAGCAGCCTCCGGGACGGAGTATATGGCTACACCTTC
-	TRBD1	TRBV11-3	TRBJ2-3	CASRPQGAKRVSQYF	TGTGCCAGCAGACCGCAGGGGGCAAAGAGGGTCTCGCAGTATTTT
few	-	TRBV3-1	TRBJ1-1	CASKQGAGVEAFF	TGTGCCAGCAAGCAGGGCGCGGGGGTTGAAGCTTTCTTT
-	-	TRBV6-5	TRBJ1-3	CASSDEGGNTIYF	TGTGCCAGCAGCGACGAGGGTGGAAACACCATATATTTT
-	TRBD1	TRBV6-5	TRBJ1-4	CASSSNIRGLKNEKLFF	TGTGCCAGCAGTTCCAACATCAGGGGGCTAAAAAATGAAAAACTGTTTTTT
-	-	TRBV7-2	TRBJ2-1	CASSSGRDGGEQFF	TGTGCCAGCAGCTCGGGAAGGGACGGGGGTGAGCAGTTCTTC
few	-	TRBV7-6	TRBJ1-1	CASSLVWGRTEAFF	TGTGCCAGCAGCTTAGTTTGGGGGAGGACTGAAGCTTTCTTT
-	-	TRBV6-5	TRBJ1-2	CASSSGAYGYTF	TGTGCCAGCAGTTCTGGGGCCTATGGCTACACCTTC
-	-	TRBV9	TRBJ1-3	CASSVVGGNTIYF	TGTGCCAGCAGCGTAGTGGGCGGAAACACCATATATTTT
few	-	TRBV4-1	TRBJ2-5	CASSQHVQVEETQYF	TGCGCCAGCAGTCAGCATGTCCAGGTGGAAGAGACCCAGTACTTC
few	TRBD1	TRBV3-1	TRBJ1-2	CASSQVTGGIGYTF	TGTGCCAGCAGCCAAGTTACAGGGGGCATTGGCTACACCTTC
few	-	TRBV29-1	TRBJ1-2	CSADPGLGLRSTF	TGCAGCGCCGACCCGGGACTCGGCTTACGAAGCACCTTC
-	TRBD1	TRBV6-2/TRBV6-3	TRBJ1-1	CASTDRATEAFF	TGTGCCAGCACCGACAGGGCGACTGAAGCTTTCTTT
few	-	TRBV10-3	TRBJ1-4	CAISESRRGNEKLFF	TGTGCCATCAGTGAGTCCCGCCGGGGGAATGAAAAACTGTTTTTT
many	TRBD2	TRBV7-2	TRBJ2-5	CASSRSGEETQYF	TGTGCCAGCAGCCGTAGCGGGGAGGAGACCCAGTACTTC
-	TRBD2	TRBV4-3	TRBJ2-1	CASSQEPSGGAREQFF	TGCGCCAGCAGCCAAGAGCCTAGCGGGGGGGCGCGGGAGCAGTTCTTC
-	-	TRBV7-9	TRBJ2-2	CASSFGGKTGELFF	TGTGCCAGCAGCTTTGGCGGGAAGACCGGGGAGCTGTTTTTT